This entry lists 21 T cell receptor beta chains sequenced from one sample in a study of blood T cell repertoires in COVID-19. The repertoire was sequenced with immunoSEQ multiplex PCR; TCRdb's copy has only in-frame clones and lacks some. Found here are under 200,000 clones, 65% to 90% of them singletons; the top ten hold roughly 8.6%. Sequencing input: peripheral blood. The receptors were sampled from a man in his 60s with acute or convalescent COVID-19.

V and J are TRBV7-3 and TRBJ2-7; a weak D match, TRBD2 (5 bases). The germline V gene has CDR1 SGHTA and CDR2 FQGTGA. Trimming pared 0 bases from V and 3 bases from J, leaving 9 bases between. CDR3 length: 14 residues. The CDR3 is CASSLTGGLYEQYF. DNA of the CDR3: TGTGCCAGCAGCTTAACAGGTGGACTCTACGAGCAGTACTTC.

The DNA of the CDR3 is TGTGCCAGCAGAGACAGGGGGCGCGGCACAGATACGCAGTATTTT. It is translated as CASRDRGRGTDTQYF. This chain connects TRBV6-5 to TRBJ2-3; TRBD1 aligns across 10 bases. V was clipped by 6 bases and J by 1 base; unmatched bases: 4. CDR3 length equals 15 residues. Germline CDR1 MNHEY, CDR2 SVGAGI.

The chain recombines TRBV7-9 with TRBJ2-1; D not resolved. Trimming removed 4 bases from V and 7 bases from J, with 17 bases in between. The CDR3 is 15 residues long. CDR1 and CDR2 from the germline V gene are SEHNR and FQNEAQ (reference sequence). The CDR3 DNA is TGTGCCAGCAGCTCCCCCAACGAAGCGAGTAATGAGCAGTTCTTC. Translated: CASSSPNEASNEQFF.

This clone was observed a handful of times. The J gene is TRBJ1-2, the V gene TRBV5-4; 7 nucleotides agree with TRBD1. Trimming at V came to 4 bases and at J to 2 bases, leaving 2 bases not matched to a gene. CDR3 length: 13 residues. Germline V gives CDR1 SGHNT, CDR2 YYREEE (reference sequence). CDR3 protein: CASSPGQNYGYTF. The DNA of the CDR3 is TGTGCCAGCAGCCCGGGACAGAACTATGGCTACACCTTC.

The chain couples TRBV10-2 to TRBJ2-5; D not resolved. V shed 6 bases and J shed 4 bases, with 12 bases lying between them. CDR1 WSHSY and CDR2 SAAADI come from the germline V gene. CDR3 length: 13 residues. CDR3 amino acids: CASRNGLRETQYF. CDR3 nucleotides: TGCGCCAGCAGGAATGGTTTGAGAGAGACCCAGTACTTC.

The chain joins TRBV19 to TRBJ2-7, with D unresolved. Germline V CDR1 and CDR2: LNHDA, SQIVND (reference sequence). This CDR3 has 15 residues. V dropped 4 bases and J dropped 0 bases, with 13 bases sitting between them. This CDR3 is CASSKGSAHSYEQYF. As DNA, the CDR3 is TGTGCCAGTAGTAAAGGCAGCGCACACTCCTACGAGCAGTACTTC.

This chain joins TRBV10-3 and TRBJ1-3; 8 nucleotides match TRBD1. The CDR3 length is 15 residues. J lost 2 bases, V lost 3 bases, and 3 bases had no gene match. The germline V gene encodes CDR1 ENHRY and CDR2 SYGVKD. The chain's CDR3 is CAISETDRAGNTIYF. The CDR3 region has the DNA TGTGCCATCAGTGAAACGGACAGGGCTGGAAACACCATATATTTT.

The CDR3 DNA follows: TGTGCCACCAGTGATTCCCGGACTGGGGACAATGAGCAGTTCTTC. It translates to CATSDSRTGDNEQFF. This chain uses TRBV24-1 with TRBJ2-1; TRBD2 might be the D (5 bases). This CDR3 has 15 residues. V was cut by 2 bases and J by 5 bases, with 12 bases left in between. Germline lookup yields CDR1 KGHDR and CDR2 SFDVKD.

J is TRBJ2-1 and V is TRBV27, with TRBD2 matching over 13 bases. Germline CDR1 is MNHEY and CDR2 is SMNVEV (reference sequence). The V segment lost 9 bases and the J segment 7 bases; nucleotides outside the gene matches: 6. The CDR3 loop spans 14 amino acids. The chain's CDR3 is CASSSTSGRNEQFF. CDR3 DNA: TGTGCCAGTTCTTCGACTAGCGGGAGGAATGAGCAGTTCTTC.

The rearrangement uses TRBV28 and TRBJ2-4; 7 positions agree with TRBD2. This CDR3 has 16 residues. V trimming: 3 bases; J trimming: 6 bases; junction bases outside the gene matches: 11. Germline V lookup: CDR1 MDHEN, CDR2 SYDVKM. CDR3 bases: TGTGCCAGCAGTTTGGCGGGAGTAGGGGCGGGAAACATTCAGTACTTC. This encodes CASSLAGVGAGNIQYF.

The rearrangement uses TRBV2 and TRBJ1-1, with D maybe TRBD1 (5 bases). Germline CDR1 SNHLY, CDR2 FYNNEI. V shed 8 bases and J shed 7 bases, with 8 bases lying between them. This CDR3 is 10 amino acids long. The CDR3 nucleotides are TGTGCCAGCCGACAGTATGAAGCTTTCTTT. Protein sequence: CASRQYEAFF.

The chain joins TRBV7-2 to TRBJ2-3; 12 bases are shared with TRBD2. The CDR3 loop spans 15 amino acids. Germline V gene lookup returns CDR1 SGHTA and CDR2 FQGNSA. The ends lost 4 bases at V and 4 bases at J; junction bases unmatched: 3. CDR3 sequence: CASSSGLAGPDTQYF. CDR3 in DNA: TGTGCCAGCAGCTCGGGACTAGCGGGCCCAGATACGCAGTATTTT.

The V call is TRBV6-5, the J call TRBJ2-7, with a weak D call TRBD2 (6 bases). Per the germline V gene, CDR1 is MNHEY and CDR2 is SVGAGI. Trimming pared 6 bases from V and 2 bases from J, leaving 14 bases between. The CDR3 is made up of 14 amino acids. CDR3 sequence reads: CASRARGSPYEQYF. As DNA, the CDR3 is TGTGCCAGCAGAGCCCGGGGGTCCCCCTACGAGCAGTACTTC.

The chain recombines TRBV5-1 with TRBJ1-1; D gene ambiguous. The germline V gene encodes CDR1 SGHRS and CDR2 YFSETQ. V shed 1 base and J shed 1 base, with 11 bases lying between them. The CDR3 contains 15 residues. The CDR3 bases are TGCGCCAGCAGCTTGAGCGAAGGTAAGAACACTGAAGCTTTCTTT. This sequence encodes CASSLSEGKNTEAFF.

V is TRBV2 and J is TRBJ2-7, with D tentatively TRBD1 (5 bases). The V gene's germline CDR1 is SNHLY and CDR2 FYNNEI. The CDR3 extends over 14 amino acids. Trimming cost V 2 bases and J 2 bases, with 10 bases left between them. The CDR3, as DNA: TGTGCCAGCAGTGAACAGGGTGAGACCTACGAGCAGTACTTC. It yields the protein CASSEQGETYEQYF.

The chain joins TRBV11-2 to TRBJ1-2; possible D gene TRBD1, 5 bases. Per the germline V gene, CDR1 is SGHAT and CDR2 is FQNNGV. The CDR3 is made up of 15 amino acids. The V end lost 2 bases, the J end lost 6 bases, and 16 bases lay between the germline ends. CDR3: CASSLTGGGTDGYTF. Written as DNA, the CDR3 is TGTGCCAGCAGCTTAACCGGGGGGGGAACCGATGGCTACACCTTC.

This clone was recorded only once. The V gene is TRBV7-8, the J gene TRBJ2-7; D uncertain. Trimming left V 0 bases short and J 2 bases short, with 8 bases between. Germline CDR1 reads SGHVS; CDR2 reads FQNEAQ. There are 14 residues in the CDR3. CDR3 in DNA: TGTGCCAGCAGCTTAGCTAGTATAACCTACGAGCAGTACTTC. It translates to CASSLASITYEQYF.

This clone has a handful of counts. This rearrangement joins TRBV12-3 or TRBV12-4 to TRBJ2-1; perhaps TRBD1 as D (6 bases). This CDR3 is built from 12 residues. V shed 5 bases and J shed 12 bases, with 14 bases lying between them. The CDR3: CASSPWDTAQFF. CDR3 DNA sequence: TGTGCCAGCAGTCCTTGGGACACGGCGCAGTTCTTC.

The chain joins TRBV27 to TRBJ1-1; D is uncertain. The CDR3 runs 13 residues. Germline loops: CDR1 MNHEY, CDR2 SMNVEV (reference sequence). Trimming took 6 bases from V and 6 from J, leaving 14 bases between them. The CDR3 bases are TGTGCCAGCAGGACTACTCGGAGCCCTGAAGCTTTCTTT. Its translation is CASRTTRSPEAFF.

The chain combines TRBV18 with TRBJ1-6, with D tentatively TRBD1 (5 bases). With 0 bases removed from V and 0 bases from J, the gap between germline ends came to 15 bases. The germline V gene encodes CDR1 KGHSH and CDR2 LQKENI. This CDR3 is built from 19 residues. The CDR3 reads CASSPPRQGFSSYNSPLHF. In nucleotides, the CDR3 is TGTGCCAGCTCACCACCACGCCAGGGTTTTAGCTCCTATAATTCACCCCTCCACTTT. The variable domain in full, with the rest retrieved from reference TRBV18 and TRBJ1-6, is NAGVMQNPRHLVRRRGQEARLRCSPMKGHSHVYWYRQLPEEGLKFMVYLQKENIIDESGMPKERFSAEFPKEGPSILRIQQVVRGDSAAYFCASSPPRQGFSSYNSPLHFGNGTRLTVT.

V and J are TRBV28 and TRBJ2-2; D might be TRBD2 (7 bases). Germline V gives CDR1 MDHEN, CDR2 SYDVKM. Deletions cut 8 bases from V and 5 bases from J, with 18 bases between. The CDR3 runs to 15 residues. CDR3 DNA sequence: TGTGCCAGCTGGGGGGGGCAGGGTTGGACCGGGGAGCTGTTTTTT. This sequence encodes CASWGGQGWTGELFF. Filled out from reference TRBV28 and TRBJ2-2, the complete variable domain reads DVKVTQSSRYLVKRTGEKVFLECVQDMDHENMFWYRQDPGLGLRLIYFSYDVKMKEKGDIPEGYSVSREKKERFSLILESASTNQTSMYLCASWGGQGWTGELFFGEGSRLTVL.